This is a list of T cell receptor beta chains from one sample in a study of blood T cell repertoires in COVID-19. Only in-frame clones appear in the TCRdb table, and some are missing; sequencing was by immunoSEQ multiplex PCR. The sample records 72,000 or so clones, over 70% being singletons. The sample consisted of peripheral blood. These receptors all come from a man in his fifties or sixties with active COVID-19. CDR3s include the opening cysteine and the closing phenylalanine or tryptophan. A D gene is named only where the DNA matches it firmly. A clone size is listed for some rows: how often the clone was seen (once, few, many), or a class if it is expanded.

clone size: NA
V gene: TRBV3-1/TRBV3-2
J gene: TRBJ1-3
D gene: NA
CDR3 DNA: TGTGCCAGCAGCCAAACAGGAGGAAACACCATATATTTT
CDR3 protein: CASSQTGGNTIYF

clone size: NA
V gene: TRBV5-6
J gene: TRBJ2-7
D gene: TRBD1
CDR3 DNA: TGTGCCAGCAGCTCGGGACAGGGCCCCCTCTACGAGCAGTACTTC
CDR3 protein: CASSSGQGPLYEQYF

clone size: NA
V gene: TRBV4-3
J gene: TRBJ2-7
D gene: TRBD1
CDR3 DNA: TGCGCCAGCAGCCGCGACAGGGATCCTTCCTACGAGCAGTACTTC
CDR3 protein: CASSRDRDPSYEQYF

clone size: NA
V gene: TRBV28
J gene: TRBJ1-4
D gene: NA
CDR3 DNA: TGTGCCAGCAGGAGCAATGAAAAACTGTTTTTT
CDR3 protein: CASRSNEKLFF

clone size: NA
V gene: TRBV7-2
J gene: TRBJ2-7
D gene: NA
CDR3 DNA: TGTGCCAGCAGCTTAGAGCACAGCAACTACGAGCAGTACTTC
CDR3 protein: CASSLEHSNYEQYF

clone size: NA
V gene: TRBV5-6
J gene: TRBJ2-4
D gene: NA
CDR3 DNA: TGTGCCAGCAGCTCCTTATCCCTCCTAGCCAAAAACATTCAGTACTTC
CDR3 protein: CASSSLSLLAKNIQYF

clone size: NA
V gene: TRBV4-3
J gene: TRBJ2-3
D gene: TRBD2
CDR3 DNA: TGCGCCAGCAGCCAAGTAGCTAGCGGGAGGGCCGGAAACACAGATACGCAGTATTTT
CDR3 protein: CASSQVASGRAGNTDTQYF

clone size: few
V gene: TRBV25-1
J gene: TRBJ1-2
D gene: NA
CDR3 DNA: TGTGCCAGCAGTGAATATGGGGGAGGGTTAAATGGCTACACCTTC
CDR3 protein: CASSEYGGGLNGYTF

clone size: once
V gene: TRBV15
J gene: TRBJ1-2
D gene: TRBD1
CDR3 DNA: TGTGCCACCAGCAGAGTAGGGACAGGGGGCCCCCACTATGGCTACACCTTC
CDR3 protein: CATSRVGTGGPHYGYTF

clone size: once
V gene: TRBV9
J gene: TRBJ1-1
D gene: NA
CDR3 DNA: TGTGCCAGCAAACCCTTTTCGACAGGAAGGAGCACTGAAGCTTTCTTT
CDR3 protein: CASKPFSTGRSTEAFF

clone size: NA
V gene: TRBV18
J gene: TRBJ1-1
D gene: NA
CDR3 DNA: TGTGCCAGCTCACCACCAGGGCGGGCCACTGAAGCTTTCTTT
CDR3 protein: CASSPPGRATEAFF

clone size: NA
V gene: TRBV14
J gene: TRBJ2-7
D gene: TRBD1
CDR3 DNA: TGTGCCAGCAGCCGTAAGGGACAGGGGGGTTACGAGCAGTACTTC
CDR3 protein: CASSRKGQGGYEQYF